This T cell receptor beta chain was recorded in a study of cytomegalovirus exposure and HLA in healthy donors. The study's findings and limits: Only CMV serostatus was available as immune exposure information. Fewer N-insertions (relative to the roughly 700-donor mean) were reportedly seen in an Asian-associated ancestry cluster in a later analysis.

13 Jbeta primers and 60 Vbeta primers were used for the PCR. TCRdb's table, derived via immunoSEQ multiplex PCR, lists solely in-frame clones and lacks some. The sample includes some 150,000 clones, around 9.7% of them seen just once. The CDR3 totals 17 residues. Germline CDR1 and CDR2: LNHDA and SQIVND (reference sequence). V was pared by 5 bases and J by 5 bases, with 12 bases of the junction left unmatched. Nominally healthy donors were sampled, though unrecorded immune exposures were likely. About this clone itself: No antigen is known for it.

Sequencing was done on a sample of PBMCs. The chain carries TRBV19 and TRBJ1-1; TRBD1 matches 12 bases. The clonotype originates from a man in his fifties in good health and CMV-seronegative. The DNA for the CDR3 is TGTGCCAGTAGTCCCCAGGCGGGACAGGGGGCAGGAACTGAAGCTTTCTTT. Its protein is CASSPQAGQGAGTEAFF. Full variable domain (remainder filled in from reference TRBV19 and TRBJ1-1): DGGITQSPKYLFRKEGQNVTLSCEQNLNHDAMYWYRQDPGQGLRLIYYSQIVNDFQKGDIAEGYSVSREKKESFPLTVTSAQKNPTAFYLCASSPQAGQGAGTEAFFGQGTRLTVV.